This T cell receptor beta chain was obtained from a study of blood T cell repertoires in COVID-19. Study summary: Researchers got acute and convalescent COVID-19 samples from the United States, Italy and Spain. Nucleic acid was either cDNA or gDNA, and it came from T cells, B-cell-depleted T cells, or PBMCs.

The Seattle site enrolled patients during active infection and followed them longitudinally. The assay was immunoSEQ multiplex PCR, and TCRdb's table has in-frame clones only and misses some. The sample has more than 100,000 clones, 90% seen once; the top ten hold 3.5% to 4%. Trimming left V 5 bases short and J 0 bases short, with 14 bases between. The CDR3 covers 16 residues. CDR1 is MNHNY and CDR2 is SVGAGI in the germline V gene (reference sequence). Sequencing was carried out using peripheral blood. The chain is built from TRBV6-6 and TRBJ1-5, with D possibly TRBD1 on 5 matching bases. The TCR comes from a woman aged 55 to 70 with COVID-19, enrolled during active disease. CDR3 region: CASSPGQGYSNQPQHF. CDR3 sequence (DNA): TGTGCCAGCAGTCCCGGCCAGGGCTATAGCAATCAGCCCCAGCATTTT.